The next 6 T cell receptor beta chains were all read from a single sample in a study of beta chain features in type 1 diabetes. Whole-study results and caveats: Researchers report that Type 1 diabetes patients had moderately but significantly shorter TCRB CDR3s across all four CD4+ subsets.

Reverse transcribing all isolated RNA meant expressed TCRB transcripts were sequenced. Libraries were prepared by immunoSEQ multiplex PCR; TCRdb keeps only in-frame clonotypes and omits some of them. The top ten hold around 0.12% of the sample, which has 600,000 or so clones, roughly 12% seen once. These receptors lack a known antigen. Sequenced sample: naive CD4+ T cells from blood. These receptors were obtained from a man aged 25-45 years with type 1 diabetes.

The chain couples TRBV18 to TRBJ2-3, with D hard to call. V was cut by 3 bases and J by 2 bases, with 3 bases left in between. Per germline, CDR1 KGHSH and CDR2 LQKENI. CDR3 length equals 12 residues. The CDR3 protein is CASSPFTDTQYF. The DNA of the CDR3 is TGTGCCAGCTCACCGTTCACAGATACGCAGTATTTT. The whole variable domain, filled in from reference TRBV18 and TRBJ2-3, reads NAGVMQNPRHLVRRRGQEARLRCSPMKGHSHVYWYRQLPEEGLKFMVYLQKENIIDESGMPKERFSAEFPKEGPSILRIQQVVRGDSAAYFCASSPFTDTQYFGPGTRLTVL.

The chain employs TRBV30 and TRBJ2-7; the match to TRBD2 covers 10 bases. The CDR3 contains 17 residues. J lost 0 bases, V lost 3 bases, and 11 bases had no gene match. CDR1 is GTSNPN, CDR2 SVGIG, per germline (reference sequence). CDR3 DNA sequence: TGTGCCTGGAGGGACCCCGGACTAGCGGAGAGCTCCTACGAGCAGTACTTC. Its translation: CAWRDPGLAESSYEQYF.

This clone came up a few times. This sequence joins TRBV7-9 and TRBJ1-3; no firm D call. The CDR3 extends over 15 amino acids. Trimming shortened V by 3 bases and J by 3 bases, and 12 bases separated the two germline ends. Germline loops: CDR1 SEHNR, CDR2 FQNEAQ (reference sequence). This CDR3 is CASSFRRDRGNTIYF. The CDR3, as DNA: TGTGCCAGCAGCTTCCGGAGGGATCGTGGAAACACCATATATTTT.

The CDR3 sequence is CASSFFAGSYNEQFF. DNA of the CDR3: TGTGCCAGCAGCTTTTTTGCAGGCTCCTACAATGAGCAGTTCTTC. This chain connects TRBV11-3 to TRBJ2-1; D remains unclear. The V gene lost 3 bases and the J gene lost 0 bases, with 9 bases spanning the gap. CDR1 SGHNT and CDR2 YENEEA come from the germline V gene. This CDR3 is built from 15 residues.

The V and J genes are TRBV13 and TRBJ1-6; no reliable D call. The CDR3 covers 14 residues. Germline loops: CDR1 PRHDT, CDR2 FYEKMQ (reference sequence). The ends were cut back, 5 bases at V and 7 bases at J, with 12 bases in the middle. The CDR3 is CASSHQGWNSPLHF. The CDR3 DNA follows: TGTGCCAGCAGCCACCAAGGGTGGAATTCACCCCTCCACTTT. Complete variable domain (other parts from reference TRBV13 and TRBJ1-6): AAGVIQSPRHLIKEKRETATLKCYPIPRHDTVYWYQQGPGQDPQFLISFYEKMQSDKGSIPDRFSAQQFSDYHSELNMSSLELGDSALYFCASSHQGWNSPLHFGNGTRLTVT.

This clone was seen a few times. V is TRBV5-1 and J is TRBJ1-1, with no clear D. CDR1 is SGHRS and CDR2 is YFSETQ in the germline V gene. With 0 bases removed from V and 2 bases from J, the gap between germline ends came to 11 bases. There are 15 residues in the CDR3. CDR3 sequence (DNA): TGCGCCAGCAGCTTGGGTGCCAAATTAAACACTGAAGCTTTCTTT. It is translated as CASSLGAKLNTEAFF.